The subject of this entry is one TCR beta chain. No antigen is known for it. Unmatched junction bases numbered 13, after V lost 4 bases and J lost 7 bases. CDR1 MDHEN and CDR2 SYDVKM come from the germline V gene. CDR3 length: 17 residues. These data are taken from a study of T cell responses to AZD1222 COVID-19 vaccine. Sequenced by immunoSEQ multiplex PCR; TCRdb stores in-frame clones only, minus some. The sample includes tens of thousands of clones, approximately 87% seen only once; the top ten take 9.5% to 13%. Study-level results: Reportedly, close to half of spike-specific TCRs are directed against unmutated variant regions.

Second doses were pooled across both intervals (about 4 or about 12 weeks). The sequencing here drew on peripheral blood, taken 28 days after the second AZD1222 dose. The rearrangement joins TRBV28 to TRBJ1-4; 9 bases fit TRBD1. This clonotype originated in an adult who received the AZD1222 COVID-19 vaccine. The CDR3 DNA reads TGTGCCAGCAGTTCTCTGGGACAGGGATCGGCAGGTGAAAAACTGTTTTTT. As protein: CASSSLGQGSAGEKLFF.